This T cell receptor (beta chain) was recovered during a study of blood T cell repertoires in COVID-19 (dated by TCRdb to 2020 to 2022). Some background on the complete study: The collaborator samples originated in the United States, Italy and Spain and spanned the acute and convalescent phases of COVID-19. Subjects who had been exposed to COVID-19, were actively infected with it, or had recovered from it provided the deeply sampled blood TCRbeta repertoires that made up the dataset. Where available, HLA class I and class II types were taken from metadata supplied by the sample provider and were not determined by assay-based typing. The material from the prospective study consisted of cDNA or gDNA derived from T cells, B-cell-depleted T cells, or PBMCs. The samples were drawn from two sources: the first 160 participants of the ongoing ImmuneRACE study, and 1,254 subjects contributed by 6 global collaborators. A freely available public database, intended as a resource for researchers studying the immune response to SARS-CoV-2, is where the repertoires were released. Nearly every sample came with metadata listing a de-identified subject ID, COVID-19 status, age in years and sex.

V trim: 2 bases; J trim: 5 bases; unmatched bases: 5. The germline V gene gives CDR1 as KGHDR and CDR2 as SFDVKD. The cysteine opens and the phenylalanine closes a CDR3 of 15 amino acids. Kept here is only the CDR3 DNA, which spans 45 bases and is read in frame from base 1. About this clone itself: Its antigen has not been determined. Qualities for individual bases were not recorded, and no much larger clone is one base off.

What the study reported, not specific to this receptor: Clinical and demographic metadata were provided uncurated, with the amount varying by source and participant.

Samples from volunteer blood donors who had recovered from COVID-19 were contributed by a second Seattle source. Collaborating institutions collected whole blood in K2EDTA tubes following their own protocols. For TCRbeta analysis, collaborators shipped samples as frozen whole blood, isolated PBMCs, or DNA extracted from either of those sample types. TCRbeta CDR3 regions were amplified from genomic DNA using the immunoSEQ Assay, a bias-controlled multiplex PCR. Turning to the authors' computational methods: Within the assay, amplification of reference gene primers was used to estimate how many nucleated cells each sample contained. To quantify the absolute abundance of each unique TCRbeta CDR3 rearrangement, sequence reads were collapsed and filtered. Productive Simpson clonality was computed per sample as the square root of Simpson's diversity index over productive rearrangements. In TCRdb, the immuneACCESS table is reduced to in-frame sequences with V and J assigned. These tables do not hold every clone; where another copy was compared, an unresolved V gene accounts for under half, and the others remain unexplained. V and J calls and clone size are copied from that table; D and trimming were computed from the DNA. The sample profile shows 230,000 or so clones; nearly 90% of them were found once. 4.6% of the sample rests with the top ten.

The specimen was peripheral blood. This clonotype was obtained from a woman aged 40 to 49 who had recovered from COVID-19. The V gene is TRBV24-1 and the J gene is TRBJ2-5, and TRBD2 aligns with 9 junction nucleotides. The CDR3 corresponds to CATSDWERGAETQYF. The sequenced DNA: TGTGCCACCAGTGATTGGGAGCGGGGGGCGGAGACCCAGTACTTC.